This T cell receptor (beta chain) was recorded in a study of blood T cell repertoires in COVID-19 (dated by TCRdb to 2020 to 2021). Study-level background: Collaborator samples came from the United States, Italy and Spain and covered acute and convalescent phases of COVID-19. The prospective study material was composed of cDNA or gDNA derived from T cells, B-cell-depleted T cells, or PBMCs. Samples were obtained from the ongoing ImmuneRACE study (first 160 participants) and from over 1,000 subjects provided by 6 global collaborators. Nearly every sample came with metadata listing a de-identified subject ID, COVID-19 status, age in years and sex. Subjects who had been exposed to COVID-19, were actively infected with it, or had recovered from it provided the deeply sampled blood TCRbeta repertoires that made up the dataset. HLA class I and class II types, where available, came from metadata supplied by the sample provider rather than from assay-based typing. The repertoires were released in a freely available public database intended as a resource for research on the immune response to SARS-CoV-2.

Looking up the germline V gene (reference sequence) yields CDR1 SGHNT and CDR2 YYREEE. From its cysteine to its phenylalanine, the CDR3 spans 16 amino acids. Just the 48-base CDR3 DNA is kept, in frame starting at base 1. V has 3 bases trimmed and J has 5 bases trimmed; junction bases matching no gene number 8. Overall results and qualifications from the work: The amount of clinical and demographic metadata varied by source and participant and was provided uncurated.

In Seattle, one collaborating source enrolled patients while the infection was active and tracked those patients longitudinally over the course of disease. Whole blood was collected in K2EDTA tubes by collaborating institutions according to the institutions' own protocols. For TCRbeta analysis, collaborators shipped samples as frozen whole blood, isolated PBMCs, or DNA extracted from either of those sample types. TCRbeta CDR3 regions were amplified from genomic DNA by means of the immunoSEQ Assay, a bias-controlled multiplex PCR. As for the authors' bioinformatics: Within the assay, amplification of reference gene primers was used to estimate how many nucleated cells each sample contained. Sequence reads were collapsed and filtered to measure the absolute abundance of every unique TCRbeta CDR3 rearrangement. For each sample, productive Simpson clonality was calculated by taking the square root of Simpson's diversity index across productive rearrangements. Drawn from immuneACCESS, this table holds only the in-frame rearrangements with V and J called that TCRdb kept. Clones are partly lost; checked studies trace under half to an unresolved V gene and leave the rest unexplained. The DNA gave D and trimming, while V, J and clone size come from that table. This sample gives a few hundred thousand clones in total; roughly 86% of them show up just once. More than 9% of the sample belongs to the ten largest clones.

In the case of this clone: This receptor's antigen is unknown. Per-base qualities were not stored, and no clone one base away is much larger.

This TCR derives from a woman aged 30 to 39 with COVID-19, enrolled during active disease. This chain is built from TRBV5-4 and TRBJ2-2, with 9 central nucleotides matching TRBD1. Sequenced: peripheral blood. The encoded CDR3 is CASSSGQGENTGELFF. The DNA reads TGTGCCAGCAGCTCGGGACAGGGAGAGAATACCGGGGAGCTGTTTTTT.